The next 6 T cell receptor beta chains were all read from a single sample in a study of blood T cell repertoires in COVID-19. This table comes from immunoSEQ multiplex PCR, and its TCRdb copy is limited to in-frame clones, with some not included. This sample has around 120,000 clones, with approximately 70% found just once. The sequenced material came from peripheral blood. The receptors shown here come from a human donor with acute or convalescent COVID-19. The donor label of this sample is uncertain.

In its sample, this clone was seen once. CDR3: CASSYRQGDAEAFF. CDR3 DNA: TGCGCCAGCAGTTATAGACAGGGGGACGCTGAAGCTTTCTTT. The genes are TRBV23-1 and TRBJ1-1, with 9 bases lining up with TRBD1. TRBV23-1 is an open reading frame whose function is uncertain. The CDR3 loop spans 14 amino acids. Trimming cost V 5 bases and J 6 bases; bases outside gene matches: 7.

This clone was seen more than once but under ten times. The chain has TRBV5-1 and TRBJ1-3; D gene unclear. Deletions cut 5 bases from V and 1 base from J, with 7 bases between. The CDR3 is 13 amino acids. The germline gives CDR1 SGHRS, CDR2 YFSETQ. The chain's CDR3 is CASSSGSGNTIYF. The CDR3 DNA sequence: TGCGCCAGCAGTTCGGGGTCTGGAAACACCATATATTTT.

Here the CDR3 reads CAISESPPSMTNQPQHF. The CDR3 DNA follows: TGTGCCATCAGTGAGTCGCCCCCTTCAATGACTAATCAGCCCCAGCATTTT. V is TRBV10-3 and J is TRBJ1-5; D not resolved. The CDR3 is 17 amino acids. Trimming stripped 0 bases from V and 4 bases from J, with 16 bases between. CDR1 ENHRY and CDR2 SYGVKD come from the germline V gene.

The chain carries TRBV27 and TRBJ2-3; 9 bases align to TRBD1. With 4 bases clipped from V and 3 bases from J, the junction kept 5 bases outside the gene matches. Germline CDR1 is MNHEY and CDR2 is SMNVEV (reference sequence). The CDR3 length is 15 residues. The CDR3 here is CASSSPGQGTDTQYF. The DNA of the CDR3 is TGTGCCAGCAGTTCGCCGGGACAGGGAACAGATACGCAGTATTTT.

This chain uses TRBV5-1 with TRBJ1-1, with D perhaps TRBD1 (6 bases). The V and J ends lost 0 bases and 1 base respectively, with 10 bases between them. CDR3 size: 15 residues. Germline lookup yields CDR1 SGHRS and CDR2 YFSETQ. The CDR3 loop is CASSLGTVSNTEAFF. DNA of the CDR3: TGCGCCAGCAGCTTGGGGACAGTTTCGAACACTGAAGCTTTCTTT.

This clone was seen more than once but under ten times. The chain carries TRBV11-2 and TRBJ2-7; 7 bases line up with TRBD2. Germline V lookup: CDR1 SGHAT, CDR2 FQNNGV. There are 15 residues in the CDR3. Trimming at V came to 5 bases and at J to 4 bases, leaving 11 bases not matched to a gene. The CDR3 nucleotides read TGTGCCAGCAGCCCCCTCGGGGGGTCAATTTACGAGCAGTACTTC. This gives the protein CASSPLGGSIYEQYF.